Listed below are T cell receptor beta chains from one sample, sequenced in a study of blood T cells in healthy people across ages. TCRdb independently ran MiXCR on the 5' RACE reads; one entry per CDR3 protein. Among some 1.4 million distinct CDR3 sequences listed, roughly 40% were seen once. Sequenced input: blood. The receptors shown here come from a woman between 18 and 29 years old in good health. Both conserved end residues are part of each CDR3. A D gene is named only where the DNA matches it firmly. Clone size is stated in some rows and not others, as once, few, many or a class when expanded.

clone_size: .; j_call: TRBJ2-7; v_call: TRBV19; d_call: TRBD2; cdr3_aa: CASSLGLAGPSSYEQYF; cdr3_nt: TGTGCCAGTAGTCTTGGACTAGCGGGCCCGAGCTCCTACGAGCAGTACTTC
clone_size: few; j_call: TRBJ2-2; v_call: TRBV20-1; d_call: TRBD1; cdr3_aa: CSARGRDRHNAGELFF; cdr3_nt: TGCAGTGCTAGAGGCCGGGACAGGCATAATGCCGGGGAGCTGTTTTTT
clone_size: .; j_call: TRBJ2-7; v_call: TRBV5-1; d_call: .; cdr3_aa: CASSLEVIGYSNEQYF; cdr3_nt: TGCGCCAGCAGCTTGGAGGTGATCGGCTACTCCAATGAGCAGTACTTT
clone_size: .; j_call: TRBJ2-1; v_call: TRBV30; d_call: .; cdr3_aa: CAWSLGVYNEQFF; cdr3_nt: TGTGCCTGGAGCCTCGGGGTATACAATGAGCAGTTCTTC
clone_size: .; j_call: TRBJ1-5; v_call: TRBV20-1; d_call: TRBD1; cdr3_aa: CSARDGTANQPQHF; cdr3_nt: TGCAGTGCTAGGGACGGGACAGCAAATCAGCCCCAGCATTTT
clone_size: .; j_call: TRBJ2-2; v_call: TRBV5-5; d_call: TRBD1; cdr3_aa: CASSRKGQALNTGELFF; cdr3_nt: TGTGCCAGCAGCCGAAAAGGACAGGCACTGAACACCGGGGAGCTGTTTTTT
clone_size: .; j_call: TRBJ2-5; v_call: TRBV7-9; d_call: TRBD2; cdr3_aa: CASSLNSGGKETQYF; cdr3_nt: TGTGCCAGCAGCTTAAATAGCGGGGGTAAAGAGACCCAGTACTTC
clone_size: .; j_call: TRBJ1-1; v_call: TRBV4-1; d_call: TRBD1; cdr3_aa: CASSQAGTGNTEAFF; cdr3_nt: TGCGCCAGCAGCCAAGCCGGGACAGGGAACACTGAAGCTTTCTTT
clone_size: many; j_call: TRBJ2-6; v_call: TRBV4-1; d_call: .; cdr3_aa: CASSQDRAAGANVLTF; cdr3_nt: TGCGCCAGCAGCCAAGATCGGGCGGCTGGGGCCAACGTCCTGACTTTC
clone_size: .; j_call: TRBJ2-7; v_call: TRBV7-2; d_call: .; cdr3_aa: CASSRPRAGSSYEQYF; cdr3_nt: TGTGCCAGCAGCCGACCCCGGGCCGGGAGCTCCTACGAGCAGTACTTC
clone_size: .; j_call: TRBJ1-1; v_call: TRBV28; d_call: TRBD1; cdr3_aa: CASNTGGQFAPEAFF; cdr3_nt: TGTGCCAGCAACACAGGGGGCCAGTTCGCCCCTGAAGCTTTCTTT
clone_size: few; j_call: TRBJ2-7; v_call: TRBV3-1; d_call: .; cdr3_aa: CASSLQGGQRYEQYF; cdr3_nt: TGTGCCAGCAGCCTGCAAGGCGGGCAGCGCTACGAGCAGTACTTC
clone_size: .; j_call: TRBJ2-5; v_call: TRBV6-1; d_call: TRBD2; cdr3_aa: CASSPRTSGRGSLNEQYF; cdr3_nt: TGTGCCAGCAGTCCCAGGACTAGCGGGAGGGGGAGTTTAAATGAGCAGTACTTC
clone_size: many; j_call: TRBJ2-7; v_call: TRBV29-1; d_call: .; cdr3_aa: CSVEDQSLSYEQYF; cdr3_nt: TGCAGCGTTGAAGATCAATCCCTGAGCTACGAGCAGTACTTC
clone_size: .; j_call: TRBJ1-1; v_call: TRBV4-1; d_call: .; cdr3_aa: CAGSTRGEISEAFF; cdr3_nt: TGCGCCGGCAGCACAAGGGGAGAGATAAGTGAAGCTTTCTTT
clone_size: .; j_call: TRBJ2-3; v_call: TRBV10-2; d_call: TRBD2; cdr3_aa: CASSPSGSLADTQYF; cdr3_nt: TGCGCCAGCAGCCCTAGCGGGAGTCTCGCAGATACGCAGTATTTT
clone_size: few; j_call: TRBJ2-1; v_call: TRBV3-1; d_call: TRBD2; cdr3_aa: CASSQDPSGAYNEQFF; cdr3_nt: TGTGCCAGCAGCCAAGATCCCAGCGGGGCATACAATGAGCAGTTCTTC
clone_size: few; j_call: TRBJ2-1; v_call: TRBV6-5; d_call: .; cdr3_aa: CATNPGAGNEQFF; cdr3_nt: TGTGCCACCAACCCAGGGGCGGGCAATGAGCAGTTCTTC
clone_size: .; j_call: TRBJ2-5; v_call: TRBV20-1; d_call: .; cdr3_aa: CSAKGVNQETQYF; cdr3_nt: TGCAGTGCAAAGGGGGTTAACCAAGAGACCCAGTACTTC
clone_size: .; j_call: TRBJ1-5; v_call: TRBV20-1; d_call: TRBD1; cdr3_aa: CSASVDRVYSNQPQHF; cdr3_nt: TGCAGTGCTAGTGTAGACAGGGTCTATAGCAATCAGCCCCAGCATTTT
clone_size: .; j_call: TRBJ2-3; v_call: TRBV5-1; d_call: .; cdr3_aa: CASSPSQVADTQYF; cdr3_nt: TGCGCCAGCAGCCCTTCACAGGTCGCAGATACGCAGTATTTT
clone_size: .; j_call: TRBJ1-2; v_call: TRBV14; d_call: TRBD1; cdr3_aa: CASSQVNQGEGYTF; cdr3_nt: TGTGCCAGCAGCCAAGTCAATCAGGGGGAAGGCTACACCTTC
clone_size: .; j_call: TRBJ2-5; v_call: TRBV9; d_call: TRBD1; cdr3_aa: CASSGGTALQETQYF; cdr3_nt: TGTGCCAGCAGCGGGGGGACAGCCTTGCAAGAGACCCAGTACTTC
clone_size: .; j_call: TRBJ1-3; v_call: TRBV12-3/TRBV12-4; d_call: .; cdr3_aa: CASSPRAGVGNTIYF; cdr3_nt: TGTGCCAGCAGCCCCCGGGCAGGGGTTGGAAACACCATATATTTT